These T cell receptor beta chains were read from a single sample in a study of blood T cell repertoires in COVID-19. Assay: immunoSEQ multiplex PCR; the TCRdb copy retains only in-frame clones and omits some. In the table there are a few hundred thousand clones, 86% of which are singletons. The specimen sequenced was peripheral blood. These receptors were obtained from a woman between 25 and 40 years old with active or convalescent COVID-19. Both conserved end residues are part of each CDR3. D genes are given only for firm matches. Clone size is shown for a subset of rows, as once, few, many or a class of expanded clone.

J,V,D,size,DNA,CDR3
TRBJ2-3,TRBV5-6,TRBD2,.,TGTGCCAGCAGCTTGACTAGCGGTCGGGCAGATACGCAGTATTTT,CASSLTSGRADTQYF
TRBJ2-3,TRBV28,.,.,TGTGCCAGCAGTTCCGGTCCCACAGATACGCAGTATTTT,CASSSGPTDTQYF
TRBJ2-5,TRBV30,TRBD2,.,TGTGCCTGGAGTAATTCCGGGACTAGCGGAGAAGAGACCCAGTACTTC,CAWSNSGTSGEETQYF
TRBJ1-2,TRBV18,.,.,TGTGCCAGCTCATCAGAGTTAGGGGAAGGCTACACCTTC,CASSSELGEGYTF
TRBJ2-7,TRBV6-5,.,.,TGTGCCAGCAGTTCGGTCGTTCACTACGAGCAGTACTTC,CASSSVVHYEQYF
TRBJ1-2,TRBV30,.,.,TGTGCCTGGACCCTGGGGGCAGGCGGCTACACCTTC,CAWTLGAGGYTF
TRBJ2-7,TRBV5-1,TRBD2,.,TGCGCCAGCAGACCGGGACTACTGTCCTACGAGCAGTACTTC,CASRPGLLSYEQYF
TRBJ2-5,TRBV5-1,TRBD1,.,TGCGCCAGCAGCTTGGACGCAGGGGGTGGTGAGACCCAGTACTTC,CASSLDAGGGETQYF
TRBJ2-2,TRBV28,TRBD1,.,TGTGCCAGCAGTCTGGGACAGAGAGACGGTTGGGGTCCCGGGGAGCTGTTTTTT,CASSLGQRDGWGPGELFF
TRBJ1-1,TRBV2,TRBD1,once,TGTGCCAGCACCCCGGACAGGGGTGTCCGGGAAGCTTTCTTT,CASTPDRGVREAFF
TRBJ1-2,TRBV5-8,.,.,TGTGCCAGCACCGACCAGACCGGGACAAGCCTCTATGGCTACACCTTC,CASTDQTGTSLYGYTF
TRBJ2-1,TRBV11-1,.,.,TGTGCCAGCAGCTTCCGGGTCTCGCCCTACTACAATGAGCAGTTCTTC,CASSFRVSPYYNEQFF
TRBJ2-3,TRBV28,TRBD1,.,TGTGCCAGCAGTTTAGCGAGGACAGGGAAAAGTGCAGATACGCAGTATTTT,CASSLARTGKSADTQYF
TRBJ1-4,TRBV5-8,.,.,TGTGCCAGCAGCTCCTCAGGGCGGCCTAATGAAAAACTGTTTTTT,CASSSSGRPNEKLFF
TRBJ2-1,TRBV5-1,TRBD1,.,TGCGCCAGCAGCTTCGGACAGGGGGGAGGTGAGCAGTTCTTC,CASSFGQGGGEQFF
TRBJ1-1,TRBV6-2/TRBV6-3,.,few,TGTGCCAGCAGCCGCCGAAGAGGCGCGATTCTCACTGAAGCTTTCTTT,CASSRRRGAILTEAFF
TRBJ1-2,TRBV6-2/TRBV6-3,.,.,TGTGCCAGCAGTCATGGACGCAGGGGCTCGGATGGCTACACCTTC,CASSHGRRGSDGYTF
TRBJ1-4,TRBV11-3,.,.,TGTGCCAGCAGCTTCAGTTCGGGGGGGATAAATGAAAAACTGTTTTTT,CASSFSSGGINEKLFF
TRBJ2-2,TRBV13,.,.,TGTGCCAGCAGCTTTTCGGTCGGCGGTATCGGCACCGGGGAGCTGTTTTTT,CASSFSVGGIGTGELFF
TRBJ2-5,TRBV7-2,.,.,TGTGCCAGCAGCCCGTCAGAGACCCAGTACTTC,CASSPSETQYF
TRBJ2-7,TRBV5-1,TRBD1,.,TGCGCCAGCAGCTCGGGACAGGGAGACGAGCAGTACTTC,CASSSGQGDEQYF
TRBJ1-3,TRBV30,.,.,TGTGCCTGGAGTGTATCCCTGAGGAGAAACACCATATATTTT,CAWSVSLRRNTIYF
TRBJ1-5,TRBV11-2,TRBD1,.,TGTGCCAGCAGCTTAGAGGGACAGGGTCGGTTTTGTAGCAATCAGCCCCAGCATTTT,CASSLEGQGRFCSNQPQHF
TRBJ1-2,TRBV12-3/TRBV12-4,.,.,TGTGCCAGCAGTTTAGGGCAGGGTTATGGCTACACCTTC,CASSLGQGYGYTF
TRBJ2-3,TRBV27,.,.,TGTGCCAGCAGTTTATGGGGGGGCACAGATACGCAGTATTTT,CASSLWGGTDTQYF
TRBJ1-2,TRBV7-9,.,few,TGTGCCAGCAGCCCCGGGAACTATGGCTACACCTTC,CASSPGNYGYTF
TRBJ1-6,TRBV5-6,.,.,TGTGCCAGCTTCTCCGGGACTAGCGATTCACCCCTCCACTTT,CASFSGTSDSPLHF
TRBJ2-3,TRBV3-1/TRBV3-2,.,.,TGTGCCAGCAGCCACAGGGATACGCAGTATTTT,CASSHRDTQYF
TRBJ2-7,TRBV30,.,.,TGTGCCTGGAGTGAGGGGATCGGGTCCTACGAGCAGTACTTC,CAWSEGIGSYEQYF
TRBJ1-6,TRBV12-3/TRBV12-4,.,.,TGTGCCAGCAGTTTTAAGGGGAATTCACCCCTCCACTTT,CASSFKGNSPLHF